What follows are 18 T cell receptor beta chains derived from one specimen sequenced in a study of early T cells in non-severe SARS-CoV-2 infection. One entry per CDR3 protein results from TCRdb running MiXCR on the 5' RACE reads. The table lists under 45,000 distinct CDR3 sequences, 11% of them singletons. Sequencing input: whole blood. The receptors come from an adult who was a healthcare worker with PCR-confirmed SARS-CoV-2 infection or an uninfected control (not recorded which).

The chain couples TRBV29-1 to TRBJ2-5; maybe TRBD2 (6 bases). This CDR3 has 15 amino acids. Germline V gene data show CDR1 as SQVTM and CDR2 as ANQGSEA. V lost 4 bases to trimming and J lost 4 bases, with 19 bases between them. The DNA of the CDR3 is TGCAGCGTTGGGTTGCCAGGGAGGATGGTAGAGACCCAGTACTTC. It yields the protein CSVGLPGRMVETQYF.

Ten or more counts support this clonotype. The chain has TRBV6-5 and TRBJ2-2; TRBD2 matches at 8 bases. V trimming: 6 bases; J trimming: 5 bases; junction bases outside the gene matches: 14. Germline V lookup: CDR1 MNHEY, CDR2 SVGAGI. This CDR3 spans 17 amino acids. CDR3 coding DNA: TGTGCCAGCAGCTCTGTCATGGGCGGGGGGCGGACCGGGGAGCTGTTTTTT. Amino acids: CASSSVMGGGRTGELFF.

This clonotype was observed many times. The chain combines TRBV19 with TRBJ2-3; 7 nucleotides agree with TRBD2. Germline-derived CDR1 and CDR2 are LNHDA and SQIVND (reference sequence). There are 16 residues in the CDR3. V was pared by 5 bases and J by 0 bases, with 8 bases of the junction left unmatched. The chain's CDR3 is CASSPWEGTSTDTQYF. CDR3 bases: TGTGCCAGTAGTCCCTGGGAGGGGACTAGCACAGATACGCAGTATTTT.

The chain joins TRBV7-2 to TRBJ1-3; D is unresolved. CDR1 is SGHTA and CDR2 is FQGNSA in the germline V gene. Between the trimmed V and J ends, which lost 2 bases and 9 bases, there was a span of 11 bases. This CDR3 comprises 13 residues. CDR3 sequence reads: CASSLSSWSTIYF. CDR3 in DNA: TGTGCCAGCAGCTTAAGCTCCTGGAGCACCATATATTTT.

This clonotype was counted only a few times. This chain joins TRBV29-1 and TRBJ2-7, with TRBD2 matching 11 bases. CDR1 SQVTM and CDR2 ANQGSEA come from the germline V gene. V lost 4 bases and J lost 7; bases outside the gene matches: 6. This CDR3 has 13 residues. The CDR3 DNA reads TGCAGCGTTGGACTAGCGGGGCCCCAGGAGCAGTACTTC. The encoded protein is CSVGLAGPQEQYF.

CDR3 sequence: CSARQNTEAFF. CDR3 coding DNA: TGCAGTGCTAGGCAGAACACTGAAGCTTTCTTT. The rearrangement joins TRBV20-1 to TRBJ1-1; D is unresolved. The CDR3 sequence is 11 residues long. In germline, CDR1 is DFQATT, CDR2 SNEGSKA (reference sequence). The V gene lost 3 bases and the J gene lost 1 base, with 3 bases spanning the gap.

The rearrangement links TRBV3-1 to TRBJ1-5; D gene unclear. The CDR3 totals 12 residues. The germline CDR1 and CDR2 sequences are LGHDT and YNNKEL (reference sequence). Trimming removed 3 bases at V and 4 bases at J, with 4 bases between. The CDR3: CASSQLNQPQHF. The DNA of the CDR3 is TGTGCCAGCAGCCAGTTGAATCAGCCCCAGCATTTT.

Many counts were recorded for this clonotype. The CDR3 DNA is TGTGCCATCAGTGAGTCGGAGGAATACGAGCAGTACTTC. As protein: CAISESEEYEQYF. The rearrangement joins TRBV10-3 to TRBJ2-7; perhaps TRBD2 as D (5 bases). Germline V gives CDR1 ENHRY, CDR2 SYGVKD. The CDR3 totals 13 residues. Trimming shortened V by 0 bases and J by 4 bases, and 7 bases separated the two germline ends.

This clonotype was recorded many times. The chain is built from TRBV20-1 and TRBJ1-3, with D possibly TRBD1 on 5 matching bases. The germline gives CDR1 DFQATT, CDR2 SNEGSKA (reference sequence). With 6 bases removed from V and 4 bases from J, the gap between germline ends came to 22 bases. The CDR3 length is 16 residues. CDR3 nucleotide sequence: TGCAGTGCATACACCGGGACTACTAATCGGGGAAACACCATATATTTT. This translates into CSAYTGTTNRGNTIYF.

The gene calls are TRBV29-1 and TRBJ2-2; 9 nucleotides agree with TRBD2. J was trimmed by 2 bases and V by 7 bases; bases with no gene match: 11. The germline V gene has CDR1 SQVTM and CDR2 ANQGSEA. The CDR3 is 16 residues long. The CDR3 loop reads CSARKLAGINTGELFF. The CDR3 DNA sequence: TGCAGCGCCAGAAAGCTAGCGGGGATTAACACCGGGGAGCTGTTTTTT.

V usage is TRBV12-3 or TRBV12-4 and J usage is TRBJ2-6; the D gene is possibly TRBD1 (6 bases). V shed 6 bases and J shed 3 bases, with 15 bases lying between them. CDR3 length: 16 amino acids. The CDR3, as DNA: TGTGCCAGCAGAGTCAGGGGATTAGGTGGGGCCAACGTCCTGACTTTC. Translated, it gives CASRVRGLGGANVLTF.

The sample holds many counts of this clonotype. This chain joins TRBV2 and TRBJ2-1; possibly TRBD1 for D (6 bases). The ends were cut back, 3 bases at V and 0 bases at J, with 12 bases in the middle. The CDR3 is 16 amino acids. The germline V gene has CDR1 SNHLY and CDR2 FYNNEI. The CDR3 DNA sequence: TGTGCCAGCAGTGACGTCGAAGGGGGCTCCTACAATGAGCAGTTCTTC. Its protein is CASSDVEGGSYNEQFF.

The V gene is TRBV2, the J gene TRBJ2-1, with a possible D match to TRBD2 (6 bases). Germline V CDR1 and CDR2: SNHLY, FYNNEI. With 1 base removed from V and 9 bases from J, the gap between germline ends came to 10 bases. CDR3 length: 13 residues. The CDR3 spells CASSEEGEAEQFF. CDR3 sequence (DNA): TGTGCCAGCAGTGAAGAAGGGGAGGCTGAGCAGTTCTTC. Supplemented by reference TRBV2 and TRBJ2-1, the full variable domain reads EPEVTQTPSHQVTQMGQEVILRCVPISNHLYFYWYRQILGQKVEFLVSFYNNEISEKSEIFDDQFSVERPDGSNFTLKIRSTKLEDSAMYFCASSEEGEAEQFFGPGTRLTVL.

This clonotype was detected only a few times. The chain has TRBV12-3 or TRBV12-4 and TRBJ2-7; D perhaps matches TRBD2 (7 bases). V lost 3 bases to trimming and J lost 0 bases, with 12 bases between them. The length of the CDR3 is 15 residues. The CDR3 sequence is CASSLGGTSSYEQYF. The DNA for the CDR3 is TGTGCCAGCAGTTTGGGGGGGACAAGCTCCTACGAGCAGTACTTC.

This clonotype occurred many times. This sequence joins TRBV4-3 and TRBJ2-7; 11 bases fit TRBD2. The CDR3 spans 16 residues. CDR1 is LGHNA and CDR2 is YSLEER in the germline V gene. After removal of 0 bases from V and 2 bases from J, the junction contained 3 bases not matched to a gene. The CDR3 DNA sequence: TGCGCCAGCAGCCAAGAACCTAGCGGGGGGACCTACGAGCAGTACTTC. Translated: CASSQEPSGGTYEQYF.

Many counts were recorded for this clonotype. The chain uses TRBV19 and TRBJ1-5, with 7 bases matching TRBD1. Per germline, CDR1 LNHDA and CDR2 SQIVND (reference sequence). The V gene end was trimmed by 7 bases and the J gene end by 3 bases; junction bases not matched to a gene: 15. The CDR3 loop spans 17 amino acids. DNA for the CDR3: TGTGCCAGTACCCTAGCAAGGGGGCGCGACACCAATCAGCCCCAGCATTTT. This codes for CASTLARGRDTNQPQHF.

This clonotype was observed a handful of times. The chain couples TRBV12-3 or TRBV12-4 to TRBJ2-1; D is possibly TRBD2 (6 bases). Trimming took off 4 bases at V and 2 bases at J, with 12 bases between the two ends. The CDR3 runs 15 residues. DNA for the CDR3: TGTGCCAGCAGTTGGGCTGCGGGAACCTACAATGAGCAGTTCTTC. Translating it yields CASSWAAGTYNEQFF.

The sample holds many counts of this clonotype. The chain uses TRBV12-3 or TRBV12-4 and TRBJ2-2; TRBD1 aligns across 7 bases. This CDR3 is 16 amino acids long. V lost 3 bases, J lost 0 bases, and 4 bases stayed unmatched. CDR3 in amino acids: CASSFSTGTNTGELFF. The CDR3 bases are TGTGCCAGCAGTTTTTCGACAGGGACGAACACCGGGGAGCTGTTTTTT.